Listed below are T cell receptor beta chains from one sample, sequenced in a study of T cell repertoires in ileal Crohn's disease. Assay used: immunoSEQ multiplex PCR; TCRdb lists only in-frame clones, some missing. Altogether roughly 14,000 clones are present, around two thirds being singletons, with the ten largest covering around 6.4%. Sequencing was performed on ileal tissue. All receptors come from an adult with Crohn's disease. The CDR3 runs from the conserved cysteine through the conserved F or W. The D gene is left open where the match is weak. Expanded clones get a size class; other rows say once, few or many, or leave the size out.

abundance	v_gene	d_gene	j_gene	CDR3nt	CDR3aa
NA	TRBV6-5	TRBD1	TRBJ2-3	TGTGCCACCTGGGACAGGGGGGCGACAGATACGCAGTATTTT	CATWDRGATDTQYF
medium-sized	TRBV5-1	NA	TRBJ2-1	TGCGCCAGCAGCTTAGGCCTGGGGGGCAATGAGCAGTTCTTC	CASSLGLGGNEQFF
NA	TRBV9	NA	TRBJ2-1	TGTGCCAGCAGCGTAAGCCTCCTTGGGTTAGACAATGAGCAGTTCTTC	CASSVSLLGLDNEQFF
NA	TRBV6-1	NA	TRBJ1-6	TGTGCCAGCAGTGACGCTGATGTGGGACCCCTCCACTTT	CASSDADVGPLHF
NA	TRBV29-1	TRBD1	TRBJ2-2	TGCAGCGCAAGGACAGGGGTGGACACCGGGGAGCTGTTTTTT	CSARTGVDTGELFF
NA	TRBV9	TRBD2	TRBJ2-1	TGTGCCAGCAGCGTAGGGCTAGCGGGGGACTCCTACAATGAGCAGTTCTTC	CASSVGLAGDSYNEQFF
NA	TRBV5-8	NA	TRBJ2-5	TGTGCCAGCAGCTTTTCCTCGGGGAAGACCCAGTACTTC	CASSFSSGKTQYF
NA	TRBV5-1	TRBD1	TRBJ1-1	TGCGCCAGCAGCCGGAGACAGGGGGAGAACACTGAAGCTTTCTTT	CASSRRQGENTEAFF
NA	TRBV4-1	TRBD1	TRBJ1-6	TGCGCCAGCAGCCAAAACCGGGACAGCAATAATTCACCCCTCCACTTT	CASSQNRDSNNSPLHF
NA	TRBV7-9	NA	TRBJ1-4	TGTGCCAGCAGCGTAATCGGTGAAAAACTGTTTTTT	CASSVIGEKLFF
once	TRBV10-3	NA	TRBJ2-3	TGTGCCATCACCGGGGACTTTAGCACAGATACGCAGTATTTT	CAITGDFSTDTQYF
NA	TRBV7-3	NA	TRBJ1-1	TGTGCCAGCAGCCCGGGACGGGAGACTGAAGCTTTCTTT	CASSPGRETEAFF
few	TRBV7-9	NA	TRBJ1-5	TGTGCCAGCAGCTTGGGTCCGACGGCCCAGCATTTT	CASSLGPTAQHF
NA	TRBV7-9	NA	TRBJ2-7	TGTGCCAGCAGCTTCCCGGGGTCAACCTACGAGCAGTACTTC	CASSFPGSTYEQYF
NA	TRBV10-3	TRBD1	TRBJ1-6	TGTGCCATCAGATGGACAGGGGACTATAATTCACCCCTCCACTTT	CAIRWTGDYNSPLHF
medium-sized	TRBV6-1	NA	TRBJ1-1	TGTGCCAGCGAGCTTTACACTGAAGCTTTCTTT	CASELYTEAFF
NA	TRBV27	NA	TRBJ2-5	TGTGCCAGCAGCCGGCGGGGTTCGGGGAAAGAGACCCAGTACTTC	CASSRRGSGKETQYF
NA	TRBV2	NA	TRBJ1-2	TGTGCCAGCAGTGAAAGGTCCATTTGGGCTGGCTACACCTTC	CASSERSIWAGYTF
NA	TRBV27	TRBD2	TRBJ2-5	TGTGCCAGCAGTTTATTAGCGGGGGCCGAGACCCAGTACTTC	CASSLLAGAETQYF
few	TRBV4-2	NA	TRBJ2-3	TGTGCCAGCAGCAAGTTACAGGGAAACACAGATACGCAGTATTTT	CASSKLQGNTDTQYF
NA	TRBV27	NA	TRBJ1-2	TGTGCCAGCAGTTTAGTCAGGGGAGGAGGCTACACCTTC	CASSLVRGGGYTF
medium-sized	TRBV7-2	TRBD2	TRBJ2-7	TGTGCCAGCAGGTTTGGACTAGCGGGGGGCCTGGGAGAGCAGTACTTC	CASRFGLAGGLGEQYF
NA	TRBV7-6	NA	TRBJ1-1	TGTGCCAGCAGCACCAACAAAGAAACAGGGAACACTGAAGCTTTCTTT	CASSTNKETGNTEAFF
NA	TRBV6-5	NA	TRBJ2-7	TGTGCCAGCAGTTCGGACTGGAGATCCTCCTACGAGCAGTACTTC	CASSSDWRSSYEQYF
medium-sized	TRBV6-1	NA	TRBJ1-1	TGTGCCAGCAAAAGGGGAAGCACTGAAGCTTTCTTT	CASKRGSTEAFF
NA	TRBV29-1	NA	TRBJ1-1	TGCAGCGTCCCTAGTCCCGGGACATATTTGGGCACTGAAGCTTTCTTT	CSVPSPGTYLGTEAFF
NA	TRBV5-1	NA	TRBJ2-7	TGTGCCAGCAGCCCTCTCCTATCCTACGAGCAGTACTTC	CASSPLLSYEQYF
NA	TRBV7-2	TRBD1	TRBJ1-1	TGTGCCAGCAGTTACACAGGGGTTGACACTGAAGCTTTCTTT	CASSYTGVDTEAFF
few	TRBV10-1	TRBD1	TRBJ2-7	TGCGCCAGCAGTGAGTCCCATACAGGGGACGAGCAGTACTTC	CASSESHTGDEQYF
NA	TRBV2	NA	TRBJ1-4	TGTGCCAGCAGTGAACAAGAAAAACTGTTTTTT	CASSEQEKLFF
NA	TRBV4-2	NA	TRBJ2-5	TGTGCCAGCAGCCAAGCAGGGGACCCCCGCCAAGAGACCCAGTACTTC	CASSQAGDPRQETQYF
few	TRBV5-1	NA	TRBJ1-6	TGCGCCAGCAGCTTGGGGCAGGGAGGTTCACCCCTCCACTTT	CASSLGQGGSPLHF
few	TRBV5-1	NA	TRBJ2-1	TGCGCCAGCAGCTTGGAAGGGGCAGGGCAATACAATGAGCAGTTCTTC	CASSLEGAGQYNEQFF
NA	TRBV6-6	NA	TRBJ1-1	TGTGCCAGCAGTTACCTCCAGGTACCCACTGAAGCTTTCTTT	CASSYLQVPTEAFF
NA	TRBV25-1	TRBD1	TRBJ2-2	TGTGCCCCGACAGGGTATGACACCGGGGAGCTGTTTTTT	CAPTGYDTGELFF
NA	TRBV19	NA	TRBJ2-7	TGTGCCAGTAGTATAGTCGGACAGAGTACCTACGAGCAGTACTTC	CASSIVGQSTYEQYF
NA	TRBV29-1	TRBD1	TRBJ1-2	TGCAGCGCGGGACAGGGTGTGGACTATGGCTACACCTTC	CSAGQGVDYGYTF
NA	TRBV20-1	NA	TRBJ2-3	TGCAGTGCTAGAAGGGATACGCAGTATTTT	CSARRDTQYF
NA	TRBV9	NA	TRBJ2-5	TGTGCCAGCAGCGTTAGGGGGGAAGAGACCCAGTACTTC	CASSVRGEETQYF
few	TRBV19	NA	TRBJ1-2	TGTGCCAGTAGTATCCCTCAAACTGTGCCCGGCTACACCTTC	CASSIPQTVPGYTF
NA	TRBV10-1	NA	TRBJ2-3	TGCGCCAGCAGTGCGTCGTTAGATACGCAGTATTTT	CASSASLDTQYF
NA	TRBV7-6	NA	TRBJ2-3	TGTGCCAGCAGCCTGCAGGGGCGGGCAGATACGCAGTATTTT	CASSLQGRADTQYF
NA	TRBV18	NA	TRBJ1-1	TGTGCCAGCTCCCTGGGGGGAAGGACTGAAGCTTTCTTT	CASSLGGRTEAFF
NA	TRBV6-6	TRBD1	TRBJ2-1	TGTGCCAGCAGTTCCCAGGGGGCATACAATGAGCAGTTCTTC	CASSSQGAYNEQFF
NA	TRBV6-6	TRBD1	TRBJ1-1	TGTGCCAGCAGAGATCGCCAGGGGGTGGGGAACACTGAAGCTTTCTTT	CASRDRQGVGNTEAFF
NA	TRBV6-5	NA	TRBJ1-6	TGTGCCAGCAGTTACGAGCCCGGACGACCCCTCCACTTT	CASSYEPGRPLHF
NA	TRBV29-1	TRBD1	TRBJ2-5	TGCAGCGGCAAACAGGGGACGGGAGAGACCCAGTACTTC	CSGKQGTGETQYF
few	TRBV28	TRBD1	TRBJ1-4	TGTGCCAGCAGTCACCCACCATACAGGGGAAAAGACGAAAAACTGTTTTTT	CASSHPPYRGKDEKLFF
NA	TRBV7-9	NA	TRBJ1-6	TGTGCCAGCAGCTTTGACCCGGTCGGATCACCCCTCCACTTT	CASSFDPVGSPLHF
NA	TRBV9	NA	TRBJ1-1	TGTGCCAGCAGCGTAGAGACAGGCCTCGGCACTGAAGCTTTCTTT	CASSVETGLGTEAFF
NA	TRBV2	NA	TRBJ1-6	TGTGCCAGCAGTCCCCGGACAGCTAATAATTCACCCCTCCACTTT	CASSPRTANNSPLHF
NA	TRBV6-6	NA	TRBJ2-7	TGTGCCAGCAGTTTGGGTCAGCCACCTCAGTACTTC	CASSLGQPPQYF
NA	TRBV6-5	NA	TRBJ2-1	TGTGCCAGCACTACTGGCTCCCGTTACAATGAGCAGTTCTTC	CASTTGSRYNEQFF
NA	TRBV6-1	TRBD1	TRBJ1-2	TGTGCCAGCAGTTTGGACAGGGGCGGCTATGGCTACACCTTC	CASSLDRGGYGYTF
NA	TRBV12-2	NA	TRBJ2-2	TGTGCAAGTCGCTTACTATCCGGTCCCGCGACAGGAGCCGAGAAGGAGCTGTTTTTT	CASRLLSGPATGAEKELFF